These 9 T cell receptor beta chains were all obtained from the same sample, sequenced in a study of CD8+ T cells in alopecia areata (dated by TCRdb to 2016 to 2019). Library generation was performed with the immunoSEQ multiplex PCR assay. RNA was extracted from all samples and reverse transcribed into cDNA as template for TCR sequencing. TCRdb took this table from immuneACCESS and kept in-frame rearrangements with V and J called. Such tables lack part of the clones; where checked against another copy, unresolved V genes explain under half of the gap, and the rest is unexplained. This sample gives about 180,000 clones in total; about 54% of them show up just once. The ten biggest clones cover 16% of the sample. Per the publication, the treatment or condition label means: oral pan-JAK inhibitor, 5-10 mg twice daily. Here the sequenced sample was CD4+ T cells sorted from blood, taken at roughly week 58, from a patient treated with tofacitinib. These receptors came from a human donor with alopecia areata.

This clone was detected only once. The gene calls are TRBV30 and TRBJ1-1; tentative D call: TRBD1 (5 bases). CDR1 is GTSNPN and CDR2 is SVGIG in the germline V gene (reference sequence). Between the trimmed V and J ends, which lost 0 bases and 6 bases, there was a span of 14 bases. This CDR3 has 14 residues. The CDR3 is CAWSVTQGVPEAFF. The CDR3 region has the DNA TGTGCCTGGAGTGTAACCCAGGGTGTTCCTGAAGCTTTCTTT.

This chain's CDR3 is CASSEQGDGYTF. In DNA form, the CDR3 reads TGTGCCAGCAGTGAACAGGGTGATGGCTACACCTTC. The chain is built from TRBV2 and TRBJ1-2; TRBD1 might be the D (5 bases). The CDR3 contains 12 residues. Per germline, CDR1 SNHLY and CDR2 FYNNEI. V shed 2 bases and J shed 6 bases, with 7 bases lying between them. The complete variable domain, with remaining parts taken from reference TRBV2 and TRBJ1-2, reads EPEVTQTPSHQVTQMGQEVILRCVPISNHLYFYWYRQILGQKVEFLVSFYNNEISEKSEIFDDQFSVERPDGSNFTLKIRSTKLEDSAMYFCASSEQGDGYTFGSGTRLTVV.

The genes are TRBV6-5 and TRBJ2-7; the match to TRBD1 covers 7 bases. CDR3 size: 13 residues. V gave up 5 bases and J gave up 1 base; unmatched junction bases: 2. Per germline, CDR1 MNHEY and CDR2 SVGAGI. The DNA of the CDR3 is TGTGCCAGCAGTACGACAGGGTCCTACGAGCAGTACTTC. Protein sequence: CASSTTGSYEQYF.

The V call is TRBV10-3, the J call TRBJ1-2; TRBD1 might be the D (6 bases). Per germline, CDR1 ENHRY and CDR2 SYGVKD. Trimming removed 0 bases at V and 6 bases at J, with 8 bases between. This CDR3 contains 13 residues. The CDR3 loop is CAISESNRDGYTF. For the CDR3, the DNA is TGTGCCATCAGTGAGTCTAACAGGGATGGCTACACCTTC.

This clone turned up a few times. The rearrangement links TRBV4-1 to TRBJ1-2; TRBD1 agrees at 8 bases. The V gene's germline CDR1 is MGHRA and CDR2 YSYEKL. CDR3 length: 18 amino acids. V shed 2 bases and J 4 bases; nucleotides not matched to a gene: 15. As DNA, the CDR3 is TGCGCCAGCAGCCAACCCCTCCAGGACAGGGACATGGCCTATGGCTACACCTTC. This codes for CASSQPLQDRDMAYGYTF.

This chain connects TRBV10-3 to TRBJ2-7; a weak D match, TRBD1 (5 bases). CDR1 ENHRY and CDR2 SYGVKD come from the germline V gene. Trimming left V 2 bases short and J 0 bases short, with 5 bases between. This CDR3 has 13 amino acids. The CDR3 region is CAISEQGSYEQYF. DNA of the CDR3: TGTGCCATCAGTGAGCAGGGCTCCTACGAGCAGTACTTC.

V is TRBV5-6 and J is TRBJ1-2; perhaps TRBD1 as D (5 bases). The CDR3 contains 14 residues. CDR1 SGHDT and CDR2 YYEEEE come from the germline V gene. The germline V and J ends were trimmed by 0 bases and 2 bases, with 8 bases remaining between them. The CDR3 coding sequence is TGTGCCAGCAGCTTGGTGGACACCAACTATGGCTACACCTTC. It codes for CASSLVDTNYGYTF.

This clone was recorded many times. The rearrangement joins TRBV5-1 to TRBJ1-2; D not certain. The CDR3 extends over 12 amino acids. Trimming removed 5 bases from V and 0 bases from J, with 5 bases in between. CDR1 and CDR2 from the germline V gene are SGHRS and YFSETQ. The CDR3 DNA follows: TGCGCCAGCAGGGGAGCTAACTATGGCTACACCTTC. It is translated as CASRGANYGYTF.

This chain connects TRBV5-1 to TRBJ2-1, with 8 positions matching TRBD1. Germline-derived CDR1 and CDR2 are SGHRS and YFSETQ. The V and J ends lost 4 bases and 8 bases, in that order; junction bases with no gene match: 5. The CDR3 is 13 residues long. The CDR3 reads CASSQQTGDEQFF. The CDR3 DNA follows: TGCGCCAGCAGCCAACAGACAGGGGATGAGCAGTTCTTC. The variable domain in full, completed from reference TRBV5-1 and TRBJ2-1, reads KAGVTQTPRYLIKTRGQQVTLSCSPISGHRSVSWYQQTPGQGLQFLFEYFSETQRNKGNFPGRFSGRQFSNSRSEMNVSTLELGDSALYLCASSQQTGDEQFFGPGTRLTVL.